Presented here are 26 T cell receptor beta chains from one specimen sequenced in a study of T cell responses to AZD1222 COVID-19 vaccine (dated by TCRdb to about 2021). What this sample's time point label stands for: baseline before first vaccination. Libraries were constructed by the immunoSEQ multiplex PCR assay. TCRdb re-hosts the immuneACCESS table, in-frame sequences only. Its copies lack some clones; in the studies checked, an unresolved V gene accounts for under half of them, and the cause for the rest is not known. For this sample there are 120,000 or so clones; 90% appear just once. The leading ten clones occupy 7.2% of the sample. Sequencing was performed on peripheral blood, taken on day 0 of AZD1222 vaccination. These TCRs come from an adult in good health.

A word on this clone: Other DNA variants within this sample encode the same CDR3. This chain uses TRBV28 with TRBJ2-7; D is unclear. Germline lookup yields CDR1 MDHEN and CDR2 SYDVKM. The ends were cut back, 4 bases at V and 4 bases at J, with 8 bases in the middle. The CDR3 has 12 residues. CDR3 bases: TGTGCCAGCAGTTATTCGACTTACGAGCAGTACTTC. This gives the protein CASSYSTYEQYF.

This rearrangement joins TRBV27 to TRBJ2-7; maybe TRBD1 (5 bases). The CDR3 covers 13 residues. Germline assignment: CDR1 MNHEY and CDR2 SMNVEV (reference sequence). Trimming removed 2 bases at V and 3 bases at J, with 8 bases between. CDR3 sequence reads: CASSLGALYEQYF. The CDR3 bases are TGTGCCAGCAGTTTAGGGGCACTCTACGAGCAGTACTTC.

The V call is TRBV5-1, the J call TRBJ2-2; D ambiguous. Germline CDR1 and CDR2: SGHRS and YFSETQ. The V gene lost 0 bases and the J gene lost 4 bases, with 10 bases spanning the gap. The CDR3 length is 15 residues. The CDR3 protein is CASSLGSEPTGELFF. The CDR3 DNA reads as TGCGCCAGCAGCTTGGGAAGCGAACCCACCGGGGAGCTGTTTTTT.

The CDR3 region is CATSDSLLFEQFF. CDR3 sequence (DNA): TGTGCCACCAGTGATTCCCTACTATTTGAGCAGTTCTTC. The rearrangement uses TRBV24-1 and TRBJ2-1; D is unresolved. The V gene's germline CDR1 is KGHDR and CDR2 SFDVKD. The V gene lost 2 bases and the J gene lost 9 bases, with 10 bases spanning the gap. CDR3 length equals 13 residues.

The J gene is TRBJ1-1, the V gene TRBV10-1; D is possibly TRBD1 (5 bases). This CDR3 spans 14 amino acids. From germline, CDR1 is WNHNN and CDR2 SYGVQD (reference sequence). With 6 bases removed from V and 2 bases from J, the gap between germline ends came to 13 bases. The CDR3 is CASSPRDPNTEAFF. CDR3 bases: TGCGCCAGCAGCCCCAGGGACCCTAACACTGAAGCTTTCTTT.

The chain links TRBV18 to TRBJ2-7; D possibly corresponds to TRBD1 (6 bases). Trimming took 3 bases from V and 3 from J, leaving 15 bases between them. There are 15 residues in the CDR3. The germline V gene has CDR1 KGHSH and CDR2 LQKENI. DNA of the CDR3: TGTGCCAGCTCACCCTCATCGAGACAGGACTACGAGCAGTACTTC. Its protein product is CASSPSSRQDYEQYF.

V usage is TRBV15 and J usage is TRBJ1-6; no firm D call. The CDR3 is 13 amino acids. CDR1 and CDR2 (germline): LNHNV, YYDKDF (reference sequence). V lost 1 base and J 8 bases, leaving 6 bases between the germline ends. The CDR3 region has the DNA TGTGCCACCAGCAGAGTCGACGATTCACCCCTCCACTTT. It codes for CATSRVDDSPLHF.

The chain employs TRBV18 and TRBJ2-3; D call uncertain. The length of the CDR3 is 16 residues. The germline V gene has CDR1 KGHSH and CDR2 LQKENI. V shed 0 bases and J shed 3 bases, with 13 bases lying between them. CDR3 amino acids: CASSPPRQTWTDTQYF. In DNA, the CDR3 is TGTGCCAGCTCACCACCACGGCAGACATGGACAGATACGCAGTATTTT.

Written as DNA, the CDR3 is TGTGCCAGCTCACCACGGGGAAAAGAGACCCAGTACTTC. It codes for CASSPRGKETQYF. The genes are TRBV18 and TRBJ2-5; no definite D call. Germline V gene sequence: CDR1 KGHSH, CDR2 LQKENI. This CDR3 is 13 amino acids long. Trimming cost V 1 base and J 3 bases, with 6 bases left between them.

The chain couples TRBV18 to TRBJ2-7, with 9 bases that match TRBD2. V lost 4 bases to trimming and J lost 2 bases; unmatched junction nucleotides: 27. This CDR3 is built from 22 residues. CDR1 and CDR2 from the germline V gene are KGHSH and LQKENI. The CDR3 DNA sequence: TGTGCCAGCTCACAGGCTCTGTGGGCTAGCGGGATCGTCTGGGTACGAACCTACGAGCAGTACTTC. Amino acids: CASSQALWASGIVWVRTYEQYF.

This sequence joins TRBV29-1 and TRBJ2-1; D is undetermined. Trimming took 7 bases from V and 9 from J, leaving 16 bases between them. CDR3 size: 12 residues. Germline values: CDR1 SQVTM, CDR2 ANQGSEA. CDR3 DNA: TGCAGCGCTGACTCGCCCACGAGTGAGCAGTTCTTC. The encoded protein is CSADSPTSEQFF.

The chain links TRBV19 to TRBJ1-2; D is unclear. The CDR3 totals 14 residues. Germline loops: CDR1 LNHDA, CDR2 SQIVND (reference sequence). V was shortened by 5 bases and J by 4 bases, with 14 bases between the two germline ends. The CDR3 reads CASSAGVQTYGYTF. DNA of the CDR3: TGTGCCAGTAGTGCCGGAGTACAGACCTATGGCTACACCTTC.

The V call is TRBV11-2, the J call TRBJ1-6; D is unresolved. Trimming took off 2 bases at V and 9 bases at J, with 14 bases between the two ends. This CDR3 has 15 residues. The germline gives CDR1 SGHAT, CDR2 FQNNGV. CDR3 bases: TGTGCCAGCAGCTTATTGGGAGGGAATGGTTCACCCCTCCACTTT. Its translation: CASSLLGGNGSPLHF.

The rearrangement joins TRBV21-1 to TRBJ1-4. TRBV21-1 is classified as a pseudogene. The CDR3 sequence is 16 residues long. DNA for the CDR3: TGTGCCAGCAGCAAACGAAGGGTCCGGAGGCATGAAAAACTGTTTTTT. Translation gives CASSKRRVRRHEKLFF.

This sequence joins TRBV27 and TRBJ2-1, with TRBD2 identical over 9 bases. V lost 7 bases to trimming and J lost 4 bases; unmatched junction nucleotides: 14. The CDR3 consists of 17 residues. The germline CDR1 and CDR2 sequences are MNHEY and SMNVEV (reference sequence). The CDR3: CASKGALAGGPYNEQFF. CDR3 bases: TGTGCCAGCAAAGGGGCTTTGGCGGGAGGGCCGTACAATGAGCAGTTCTTC.

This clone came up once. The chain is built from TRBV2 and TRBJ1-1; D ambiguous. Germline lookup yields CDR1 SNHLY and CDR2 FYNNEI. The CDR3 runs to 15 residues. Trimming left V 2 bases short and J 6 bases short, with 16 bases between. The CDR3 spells CASSETRGSDAEAFF. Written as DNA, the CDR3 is TGTGCCAGCAGTGAAACTCGAGGGTCGGACGCTGAAGCTTTCTTT. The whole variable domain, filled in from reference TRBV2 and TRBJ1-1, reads EPEVTQTPSHQVTQMGQEVILRCVPISNHLYFYWYRQILGQKVEFLVSFYNNEISEKSEIFDDQFSVERPDGSNFTLKIRSTKLEDSAMYFCASSETRGSDAEAFFGQGTRLTVV.

CDR3 coding DNA: TGTGCCACCAGTGATTTGCAGAGCTACGAGCAGTACTTC. This codes for CATSDLQSYEQYF. The chain employs TRBV24-1 and TRBJ2-7; D is ambiguous. Germline CDR1 KGHDR, CDR2 SFDVKD. The CDR3 consists of 13 residues. Trimming took 0 bases from V and 3 from J, leaving 5 bases between them.

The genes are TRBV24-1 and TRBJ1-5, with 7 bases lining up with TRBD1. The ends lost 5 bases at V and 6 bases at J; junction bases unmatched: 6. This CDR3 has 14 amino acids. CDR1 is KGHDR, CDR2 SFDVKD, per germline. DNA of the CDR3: TGTGCCACCAGTGTTGGGACAGCTTTTCAGCCCCAGCATTTT. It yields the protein CATSVGTAFQPQHF.

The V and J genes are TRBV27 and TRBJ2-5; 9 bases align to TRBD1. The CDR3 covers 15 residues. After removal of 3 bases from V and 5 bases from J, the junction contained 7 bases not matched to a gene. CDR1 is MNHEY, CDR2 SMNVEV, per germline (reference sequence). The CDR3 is CASSFGTGRSETQYF. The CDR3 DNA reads TGTGCCAGCAGTTTCGGGACAGGGAGGAGTGAGACCCAGTACTTC.

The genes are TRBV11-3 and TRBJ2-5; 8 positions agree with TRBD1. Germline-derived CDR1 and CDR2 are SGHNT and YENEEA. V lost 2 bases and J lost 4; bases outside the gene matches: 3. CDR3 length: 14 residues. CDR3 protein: CASSLSRGRETQYF. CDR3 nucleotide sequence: TGTGCCAGCAGCTTAAGCAGGGGGCGAGAGACCCAGTACTTC. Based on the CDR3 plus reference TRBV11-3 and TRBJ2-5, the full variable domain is EAGVVQSPRYKIIEKKQPVAFWCNPISGHNTLYWYLQNLGQGPELLIRYENEEAVDDSQLPKDRFSAERLKGVDSTLKIQPAELGDSAVYLCASSLSRGRETQYFGPGTRLLVL.

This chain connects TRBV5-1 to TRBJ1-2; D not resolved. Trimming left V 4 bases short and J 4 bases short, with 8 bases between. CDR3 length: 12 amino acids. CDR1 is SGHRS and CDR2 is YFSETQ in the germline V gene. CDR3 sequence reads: CASSTDTYGYTF. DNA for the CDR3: TGCGCCAGCAGCACCGACACCTATGGCTACACCTTC.

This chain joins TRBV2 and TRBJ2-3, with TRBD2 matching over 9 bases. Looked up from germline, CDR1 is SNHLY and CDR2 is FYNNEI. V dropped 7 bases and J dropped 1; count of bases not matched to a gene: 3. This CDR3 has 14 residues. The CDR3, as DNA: TGTGCCAGCACCATAGCGGGAGGCACAGATACGCAGTATTTT. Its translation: CASTIAGGTDTQYF.

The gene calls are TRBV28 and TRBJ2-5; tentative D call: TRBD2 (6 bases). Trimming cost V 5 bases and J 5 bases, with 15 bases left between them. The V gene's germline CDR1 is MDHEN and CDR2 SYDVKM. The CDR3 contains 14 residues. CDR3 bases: TGTGCCAGCAGTCCCGGGACTTTTGCGGAGACCCAGTACTTC. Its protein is CASSPGTFAETQYF.

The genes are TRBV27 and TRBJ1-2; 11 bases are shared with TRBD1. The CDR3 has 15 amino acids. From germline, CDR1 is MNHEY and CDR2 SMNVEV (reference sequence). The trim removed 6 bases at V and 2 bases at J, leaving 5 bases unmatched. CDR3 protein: CASRTGTGGNYGYTF. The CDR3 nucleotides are TGTGCCAGCAGAACCGGGACAGGGGGAAACTATGGCTACACCTTC.

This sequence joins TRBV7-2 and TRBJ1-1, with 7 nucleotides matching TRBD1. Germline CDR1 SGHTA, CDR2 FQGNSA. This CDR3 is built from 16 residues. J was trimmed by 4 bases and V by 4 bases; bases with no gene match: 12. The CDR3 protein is CASSSGGRGPRTEAFF. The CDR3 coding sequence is TGTGCCAGCAGCTCCGGGGGGAGGGGGCCCCGCACTGAAGCTTTCTTT. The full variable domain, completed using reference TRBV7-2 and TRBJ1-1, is GAGVSQSPSNKVTEKGKDVELRCDPISGHTALYWYRQSLGQGLEFLIYFQGNSAPDKSGLPSDRFSAERTGGSVSTLTIQRTQQEDSAVYLCASSSGGRGPRTEAFFGQGTRLTVV.

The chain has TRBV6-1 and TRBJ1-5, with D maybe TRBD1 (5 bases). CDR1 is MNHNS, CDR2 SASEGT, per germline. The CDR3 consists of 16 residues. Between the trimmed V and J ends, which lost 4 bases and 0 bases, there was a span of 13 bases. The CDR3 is CASSGQFTYSNQPQHF. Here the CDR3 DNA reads TGTGCCAGCAGTGGACAGTTTACATATAGCAATCAGCCCCAGCATTTT.